What follows are 11 T cell receptor beta chains derived from one specimen sequenced in a study of blood T cell repertoires in COVID-19. Clones were read by immunoSEQ multiplex PCR, and TCRdb kept only the in-frame ones, dropping some. The repertoire consists of around 100,000 clones, with approximately 62% occurring once and the leading ten covering approximately 6.2%. Material: peripheral blood. The receptors come from an elderly man with acute or convalescent COVID-19.

The chain has TRBV2 and TRBJ2-1; 10 nucleotides align to TRBD2. Germline V gene lookup returns CDR1 SNHLY and CDR2 FYNNEI. The trim removed 8 bases at V and 2 bases at J, leaving 6 bases unmatched. The CDR3 has 15 amino acids. This CDR3 reads CASSQGTSAYNEQFF. DNA of the CDR3: TGTGCCAGCTCCCAGGGGACTAGCGCCTACAATGAGCAGTTCTTC.

DNA for the CDR3: TGTGCCACCAGCAGAGAGACTAGCTCAGATACGCAGTATTTT. Translating gives CATSRETSSDTQYF. The chain recombines TRBV15 with TRBJ2-3, with TRBD2 identical over 7 bases. J was trimmed by 4 bases and V by 0 bases; bases with no gene match: 1. The CDR3 is made up of 14 amino acids. The germline V gene encodes CDR1 LNHNV and CDR2 YYDKDF (reference sequence).

The genes are TRBV10-2 and TRBJ1-1; no definite D call. The V end was cut by 7 bases, the J end by 4 bases, with 13 bases between. This CDR3 is built from 13 residues. CDR1 is WSHSY, CDR2 SAAADI, per germline. CDR3 DNA: TGCGCCAGCACCCTGCCGGGGTCCACTGAAGCTTTCTTT. This gives the protein CASTLPGSTEAFF.

This clone was counted many times. This chain uses TRBV5-4 with TRBJ2-2; TRBD1 matches 12 bases. The CDR3 runs to 16 residues. Trimming removed 4 bases from V and 7 bases from J; junction bases left unmatched: 8. In germline, CDR1 is SGHNT, CDR2 YYREEE (reference sequence). CDR3 nucleotide sequence: TGTGCCAGCAGCACACCGGGACAGGGGGCGGTCGGGGAGCTGTTTTTT. It specifies CASSTPGQGAVGELFF.

The chain carries TRBV18 and TRBJ2-1; TRBD2 matches at 13 bases. J was trimmed by 0 bases and V by 5 bases; bases with no gene match: 4. Germline-derived CDR1 and CDR2 are KGHSH and LQKENI. The CDR3 sequence is 17 residues long. The CDR3 region has the DNA TGTGCCAGCTCAGGGACTAGCGGGGCGAGCTCCTACAATGAGCAGTTCTTC. This sequence encodes CASSGTSGASSYNEQFF.

The J gene is TRBJ2-2, the V gene TRBV7-9; possibly TRBD2 for D (6 bases). Per germline, CDR1 SEHNR and CDR2 FQNEAQ (reference sequence). With 7 bases removed from V and 7 bases from J, the gap between germline ends came to 34 bases. The CDR3 spans 20 residues. CDR3 in amino acids: CASIGAGGLGIAVGGGELFF. CDR3 sequence (DNA): TGTGCCAGCATCGGGGCAGGAGGACTTGGAATTGCCGTGGGGGGCGGGGAGCTGTTTTTT.

The rearrangement links TRBV28 to TRBJ2-3; 9 nucleotides align to TRBD2. V lost 7 bases, J lost 5 bases, and 7 bases stayed unmatched. The V gene's germline CDR1 is MDHEN and CDR2 SYDVKM. CDR3 length: 14 amino acids. The CDR3 bases are TGTGCCAGCACTGAAGCGGGAGGAATAGATACGCAGTATTTT. Protein sequence: CASTEAGGIDTQYF.

CDR3 in amino acids: CASRTVRGTDTQYF. The CDR3, as DNA: TGTGCCAGTAGGACAGTTCGTGGCACAGATACGCAGTATTTT. This chain uses TRBV5-6 with TRBJ2-3, with D tentatively TRBD1 (6 bases). V was shortened by 8 bases and J by 1 base, with 14 bases between the two germline ends. Germline CDR1 reads SGHDT; CDR2 reads YYEEEE. The CDR3 has 14 amino acids.

The V and J genes are TRBV7-2 and TRBJ2-1; D remains unclear. CDR3 length: 12 residues. CDR1 is SGHTA and CDR2 is FQGNSA in the germline V gene. V was trimmed by 5 bases and J by 3 bases, leaving 5 bases between them. The CDR3 spells CASSPRYNEQFF. The CDR3 DNA follows: TGTGCCAGCAGCCCGCGCTACAATGAGCAGTTCTTC.

The V and J genes are TRBV21-1 and TRBJ2-1; the table's D call TRBD2 went unverified against the DNA. TRBV21-1 counts as a pseudogene. The CDR3 spans 17 residues. The CDR3 sequence: CASSGTSGVNPYNEQFF. The CDR3 DNA reads TGTGCCAGCTCCGGGACTAGCGGGGTGAACCCCTACAATGAGCAGTTCTTC.

The chain has TRBV3-1 (or the pseudogene TRBV3-2) and TRBJ2-1; perhaps TRBD2 as D (8 bases). CDR3 length: 20 residues. Germline V gives CDR1 LGHDT, CDR2 YNNKEL (reference sequence). V lost 0 bases and J 5 bases, leaving 26 bases between the germline ends. Here the CDR3 DNA reads TGTGCCAGCAGCCAAGACAAAGAGAGACTAGCGAGGGGGCTCGACAATGAGCAGTTCTTC. It translates to CASSQDKERLARGLDNEQFF.